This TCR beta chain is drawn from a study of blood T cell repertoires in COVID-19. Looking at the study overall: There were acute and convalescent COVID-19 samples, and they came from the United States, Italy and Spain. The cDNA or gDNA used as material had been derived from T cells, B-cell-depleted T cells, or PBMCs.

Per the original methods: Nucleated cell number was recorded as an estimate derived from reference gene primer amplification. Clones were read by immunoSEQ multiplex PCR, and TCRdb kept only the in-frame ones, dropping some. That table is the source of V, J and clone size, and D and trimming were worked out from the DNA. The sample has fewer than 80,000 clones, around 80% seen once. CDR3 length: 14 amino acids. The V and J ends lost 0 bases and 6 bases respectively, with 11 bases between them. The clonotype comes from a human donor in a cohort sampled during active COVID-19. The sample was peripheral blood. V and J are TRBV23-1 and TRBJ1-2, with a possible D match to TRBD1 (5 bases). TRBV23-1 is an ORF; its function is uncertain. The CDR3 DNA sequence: TGCGCCAGCAGTCAATCCTCAGGGTTGAATGGCTACACCTTC. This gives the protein CASSQSSGLNGYTF.